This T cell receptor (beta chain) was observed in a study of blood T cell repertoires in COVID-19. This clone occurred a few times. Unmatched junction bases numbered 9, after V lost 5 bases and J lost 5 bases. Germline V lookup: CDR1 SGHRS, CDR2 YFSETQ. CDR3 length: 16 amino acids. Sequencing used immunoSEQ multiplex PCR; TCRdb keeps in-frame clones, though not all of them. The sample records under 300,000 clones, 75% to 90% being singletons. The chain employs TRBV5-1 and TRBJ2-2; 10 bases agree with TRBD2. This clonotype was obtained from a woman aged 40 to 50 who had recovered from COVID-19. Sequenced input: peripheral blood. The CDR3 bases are TGCGCCAGCAGGCCAGCGGGAGGGCCGGGTACCGGGGAGCTGTTTTTT. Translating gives CASRPAGGPGTGELFF.